The 26 T cell receptor beta chains below all came from one sample that was sequenced in a study of PD-1 blockade in classical Hodgkin lymphoma. The protocol was immunoSEQ multiplex PCR, while the TCRdb copy is restricted to in-frame clones and leaves out a portion. Counted here are approximately 30,000 clones, around three quarters occurring once; the ten biggest clones make up approximately 3.6%. Indicated time point: cycle 4 day 1 (C4D1), after around six weeks of nivolumab. Each and every patient relapsed after autologous stem cell transplantation, and patients got differing brentuximab vedotin exposure. The sequenced sample was peripheral blood mononuclear cells (PBMCs), obtained before the fourth cycle of nivolumab. All receptors come from a human donor with classical Hodgkin lymphoma.

J is TRBJ1-5 and V is TRBV6-6, with 7 bases identical to TRBD1. This CDR3 comprises 16 residues. The junction had 7 bases not matched to a gene; V was cut back by 5 bases and J by 0 bases. Germline V gene sequence: CDR1 MNHNY, CDR2 SVGAGI (reference sequence). This CDR3 reads CASSRTPGGSNQPQHF. DNA of the CDR3: TGTGCCAGCAGTAGGACGCCAGGGGGTAGCAATCAGCCCCAGCATTTT.

The V call is TRBV6-5, the J call TRBJ2-3; D is possibly TRBD2 (6 bases). This CDR3 has 13 residues. Germline CDR1 reads MNHEY; CDR2 reads SVGAGI. V was cut by 6 bases and J by 3 bases, with 10 bases left in between. CDR3 sequence reads: CASRRDGTDTQYF. CDR3 bases: TGTGCCAGCAGGCGGGACGGTACAGATACGCAGTATTTT.

The chain joins TRBV7-2 to TRBJ2-7, with 13 bases aligning to TRBD2. In germline, CDR1 is SGHTA, CDR2 FQGNSA. The CDR3 has 14 amino acids. The trim removed 5 bases at V and 6 bases at J, leaving 4 bases unmatched. CDR3 loop: CASSPLAGGPEQYF. The CDR3 nucleotides read TGTGCCAGCAGCCCACTAGCGGGGGGGCCCGAGCAGTACTTC.

The chain joins TRBV9 to TRBJ2-1; 10 nucleotides line up with TRBD2. The ends lost 1 base at V and 3 bases at J; junction bases unmatched: 1. CDR1 is SGDLS and CDR2 is YYNGEE in the germline V gene. The CDR3 consists of 15 residues. The DNA of the CDR3 is TGTGCCAGCAGCGTAACTAGCGGGGTCTACAATGAGCAGTTCTTC. Its protein is CASSVTSGVYNEQFF.

The table lists this clone with a count of one. The chain joins TRBV7-2 to TRBJ2-3; 9 nucleotides agree with TRBD2. Germline V gene sequence: CDR1 SGHTA, CDR2 FQGNSA. Trimming removed 4 bases from V and 6 bases from J; junction bases left unmatched: 17. This CDR3 is built from 18 residues. For the CDR3, the DNA is TGTGCCAGCAGCTATTTTCCGGGACTAGCAGTAAGTGTGGATACGCAGTATTTT. Its translation is CASSYFPGLAVSVDTQYF.

This clone was counted only a few times. The J gene is TRBJ2-6, the V gene TRBV9, with D possibly TRBD1 on 5 matching bases. The V gene's germline CDR1 is SGDLS and CDR2 YYNGEE. V shed 0 bases and J shed 2 bases, with 18 bases lying between them. The CDR3 length is 19 residues. The CDR3 sequence: CASSVGARDLVAGANVLTF. CDR3 in DNA: TGTGCCAGCAGCGTAGGTGCCAGGGATTTGGTGGCTGGGGCCAACGTCCTGACTTTC.

This chain uses TRBV29-1 with TRBJ2-3; weak D call: TRBD1 (6 bases). This CDR3 is built from 11 residues. V lost 6 bases and J lost 4, with 8 bases in between. From germline, CDR1 is SQVTM and CDR2 ANQGSEA. The CDR3: CSVRGADTQYF. As DNA, the CDR3 is TGCAGCGTCAGGGGAGCAGATACGCAGTATTTT.

This clone came up a few times. The chain combines TRBV28 with TRBJ1-1; D perhaps matches TRBD1 (5 bases). The germline V and J ends were trimmed by 5 bases and 5 bases, with 18 bases remaining between them. This CDR3 has 15 amino acids. Looked up from germline, CDR1 is MDHEN and CDR2 is SYDVKM. This CDR3 is CASSPMGGALTEAFF. Written as DNA, the CDR3 is TGTGCCAGCAGTCCAATGGGAGGGGCTTTAACTGAAGCTTTCTTT. The variable domain in full, with the rest retrieved from reference TRBV28 and TRBJ1-1, is DVKVTQSSRYLVKRTGEKVFLECVQDMDHENMFWYRQDPGLGLRLIYFSYDVKMKEKGDIPEGYSVSREKKERFSLILESASTNQTSMYLCASSPMGGALTEAFFGQGTRLTVV.

V gene TRBV5-1 combines with J gene TRBJ1-5, with D possibly being TRBD1 (6 bases). Between the trimmed V and J ends, which lost 3 bases and 0 bases, there was a span of 31 bases. This CDR3 has 22 amino acids. Germline lookup yields CDR1 SGHRS and CDR2 YFSETQ. CDR3: CASSSTQDRTGRLGFSNQPQHF. The CDR3 coding sequence is TGCGCCAGCAGCTCGACACAAGACAGGACTGGGCGGTTAGGTTTTAGCAATCAGCCCCAGCATTTT.

The gene calls are TRBV6-5 and TRBJ2-7; 10 bases fit TRBD2. The CDR3 is 16 amino acids. Trimming cost V 0 bases and J 3 bases; bases outside gene matches: 5. Germline V gene sequence: CDR1 MNHEY, CDR2 SVGAGI. CDR3 bases: TGTGCCAGCAGTTACTCCAGCCCTAGCGGGAGCTACGAGCAGTACTTC. Its translation is CASSYSSPSGSYEQYF.

This clone was counted a few times. The chain has TRBV28 and TRBJ2-2, with TRBD2 matching over 11 bases. Trimming cost V 3 bases and J 6 bases; bases outside gene matches: 3. The V gene's germline CDR1 is MDHEN and CDR2 SYDVKM. There are 15 residues in the CDR3. The CDR3 coding sequence is TGTGCCAGCAGTTTTAGCGGGGGGGCCTCCGGGGAGCTGTTTTTT. Its protein product is CASSFSGGASGELFF.

The chain uses TRBV7-6 and TRBJ2-7; 8 bases line up with TRBD2. Trimming took 5 bases from V and 6 from J; bases not matched to a gene: 12. CDR3 size: 15 residues. CDR1 SGHVS and CDR2 FNYEAQ come from the germline V gene. The CDR3, as DNA: TGTGCCAGCAGCACCAACTTTGCGGGAGGAGGCGAGCAGTACTTC. This encodes CASSTNFAGGGEQYF.

This clone is labeled medium-sized. This chain links TRBV21-1 with TRBJ1-4. TRBV21-1 corresponds to a pseudogene. The length of the CDR3 is 17 residues. Here the CDR3 DNA reads TGTGCCAGCAGCAAAGGCGGTCGGGCTGGAACTAATGAAAAACTGTTTTTT. Amino acids: CASSKGGRAGTNEKLFF.

The CDR3 bases are TGTGCCAGCAGTCTCATGGGTATATATGGCTACACCTTC. Residues: CASSLMGIYGYTF. This chain connects TRBV28 to TRBJ1-2, with no clear D. Germline loops: CDR1 MDHEN, CDR2 SYDVKM. This CDR3 is built from 13 residues. V shed 5 bases and J shed 5 bases, with 12 bases lying between them.

This chain links TRBV6-5 with TRBJ1-1; D unclear. V was cut by 0 bases and J by 5 bases, with 13 bases left in between. Germline V CDR1 and CDR2: MNHEY, SVGAGI. This CDR3 region has 15 residues. The CDR3 spells CASSYSLSSGTEAFF. CDR3 sequence (DNA): TGTGCCAGCAGTTACTCCCTTTCGAGTGGAACTGAAGCTTTCTTT.

The chain uses TRBV28 and TRBJ1-5; TRBD1 aligns across 9 bases. CDR3 length: 16 amino acids. The V and J ends lost 6 bases and 0 bases, in that order; junction bases with no gene match: 6. In germline, CDR1 is MDHEN, CDR2 SYDVKM. This CDR3 is CASSTQQGASNQPQHF. CDR3 DNA sequence: TGTGCCAGCAGCACCCAACAGGGGGCTAGCAATCAGCCCCAGCATTTT.

The chain employs TRBV28 and TRBJ2-2; no clear D. The length of the CDR3 is 15 residues. V was pared by 4 bases and J by 6 bases, with 15 bases between. Per germline, CDR1 MDHEN and CDR2 SYDVKM. The CDR3 region has the DNA TGTGCCAGCAGTTCTCTGATACCTAACGCCGGGGAGCTGTTTTTT. Its translation is CASSSLIPNAGELFF.

The V gene is TRBV6-5, the J gene TRBJ1-2; 7 bases are a match to TRBD1. The CDR3 is 14 amino acids. The germline V gene has CDR1 MNHEY and CDR2 SVGAGI. V was clipped by 0 bases and J by 7 bases; unmatched bases: 5. The chain's CDR3 is CASSYSRQGFGYTF. The CDR3 DNA reads as TGTGCCAGCAGTTACTCGAGACAGGGCTTTGGCTACACCTTC.

This chain uses TRBV27 with TRBJ2-1; 11 bases match TRBD1. The V gene's germline CDR1 is MNHEY and CDR2 SMNVEV (reference sequence). Germline trimming cut 7 bases from V and 9 bases from J; bases unmatched to any gene: 5. This CDR3 contains 13 residues. CDR3 amino acids: CASMDRGRGEQFF. The CDR3 DNA sequence: TGTGCCAGCATGGACAGGGGGCGAGGTGAGCAGTTCTTC.

The chain uses TRBV4-3 and TRBJ2-1; D is perhaps TRBD2 (6 bases). The V end lost 5 bases, the J end lost 6 bases, and 17 bases lay between the germline ends. Germline V gene sequence: CDR1 LGHNA, CDR2 YSLEER. The CDR3 covers 15 residues. This chain's CDR3 is CASSSRVAEINEQFF. The CDR3 nucleotides are TGCGCCAGCAGCTCTCGGGTAGCGGAGATCAATGAGCAGTTCTTC.

The V call is TRBV11-2, the J call TRBJ1-1, with TRBD1 matching 8 bases. The V gene's germline CDR1 is SGHAT and CDR2 FQNNGV. With 1 base clipped from V and 4 bases from J, the junction kept 8 bases outside the gene matches. The CDR3 covers 16 residues. CDR3 loop: CASSLAHGQGATEAFF. The DNA for the CDR3 is TGTGCCAGCAGCTTAGCCCATGGACAGGGAGCCACTGAAGCTTTCTTT.

This sequence joins TRBV18 and TRBJ1-2, with TRBD1 matching 8 bases. The germline gives CDR1 KGHSH, CDR2 LQKENI. V was clipped by 3 bases and J by 4 bases; unmatched bases: 1. CDR3 length: 13 amino acids. The CDR3 region has the DNA TGTGCCAGCTCACCCACAGGGGGCTATGGCTACACCTTC. Translated: CASSPTGGYGYTF. The variable domain in full, with the rest retrieved from reference TRBV18 and TRBJ1-2, is NAGVMQNPRHLVRRRGQEARLRCSPMKGHSHVYWYRQLPEEGLKFMVYLQKENIIDESGMPKERFSAEFPKEGPSILRIQQVVRGDSAAYFCASSPTGGYGYTFGSGTRLTVV.

This clone was observed a few times. V usage is TRBV11-2 and J usage is TRBJ2-5, with a weak D call TRBD1 (6 bases). The CDR3 is made up of 16 amino acids. Germline-derived CDR1 and CDR2 are SGHAT and FQNNGV. Deletions cut 5 bases from V and 1 base from J, with 17 bases between. The CDR3 here is CASSRNLGQTQETQYF. Here the CDR3 DNA reads TGTGCCAGCAGCCGGAACCTAGGACAGACCCAAGAGACCCAGTACTTC.

This chain joins TRBV6-5 and TRBJ2-7; TRBD1 aligns across 10 bases. The CDR3 runs 13 residues. Germline assignment: CDR1 MNHEY and CDR2 SVGAGI. With V trimmed by 6 bases and J by 5 bases, 4 bases remained unmatched. CDR3 sequence: CASRGTGEHEQYF. In DNA, the CDR3 is TGTGCCAGCAGGGGGACAGGGGAGCACGAGCAGTACTTC.

The chain uses TRBV29-1 and TRBJ1-5, with D possibly being TRBD1 (6 bases). The CDR3 consists of 13 residues. Trimming left V 6 bases short and J 5 bases short, with 14 bases between. Germline V CDR1 and CDR2: SQVTM, ANQGSEA. CDR3 in DNA: TGCAGCGTCGGAGGGGGGGGTCATCAGCCCCAGCATTTT. This sequence encodes CSVGGGGHQPQHF.

The chain couples TRBV5-1 to TRBJ2-5, with TRBD1 matching over 8 bases. This CDR3 comprises 14 residues. The V gene end was trimmed by 4 bases and the J gene end by 5 bases; junction bases not matched to a gene: 7. Germline V gene lookup returns CDR1 SGHRS and CDR2 YFSETQ. This CDR3 is CASSPGQGRETQYF. The DNA of the CDR3 is TGCGCCAGCAGCCCCGGACAGGGCCGGGAGACCCAGTACTTC.